The 21 T cell receptor beta chains in this list originate from one sample, sequenced in a study of tumor and adjacent non-tumor tissue in lung cancer. This sample's RNA came from whole unsorted tissue. A modified ARM-PCR protocol with three rounds of nested PCR amplified TCRbeta. TCRdb reprocessed the multiplex PCR reads with MiXCR, giving one entry per CDR3 protein. The table includes approximately 75,000 distinct CDR3 sequences, under 85% detected once. Sequencing was performed on lung tumor tissue. Every receptor here comes from a woman in her forties or fifties with non-small cell lung cancer.

As for this clonotype: Germline is not matched at one junction end, which may reflect a read error. The chain is built from TRBV10-2 and TRBJ1-1; no clear D. Germline CDR1 WSHSY, CDR2 SAAADI. This CDR3 spans 11 amino acids. The CDR3 nucleotides read TGCGTCAGCAGCCACAACACTGAAGCTCTCTTT. This encodes CVSSHNTEALF.

Remarks on this clonotype: This may be a read error, as it is one base from a much larger clone. The J gene is TRBJ1-2, the V gene TRBV28; 12 bases fit TRBD1. The CDR3 contains 16 residues. Germline CDR1 is MDHEN and CDR2 is SYDVKM. CDR3 nucleotides: TGTGTCAGCAGTATCCCGGGACAGGGGGCAGACTATGGCTACACCTTC. Its protein product is CVSSIPGQGADYGYTF.

Concerning this clonotype: At one of its ends the junction is not consistent with the germline gene, which may arise from a read error. V gene TRBV11-2 combines with J gene TRBJ1-5, with unresolved D. Germline lookup yields CDR1 SGHAT and CDR2 FQNNGV. This CDR3 region has 15 residues. CDR3 amino acids: CTSSFDGSSNQPQHF. The CDR3 nucleotides are TGTACCAGCAGCTTTGATGGATCGAGTAATCAGCCCCAGCATTTT.

This clonotype rates as medium-sized. The rearrangement joins TRBV7-8 to TRBJ2-7; TRBD1 aligns across 8 bases. Germline-derived CDR1 and CDR2 are SGHVS and FQNEAQ. J was trimmed by 5 bases and V by 3 bases; bases with no gene match: 6. The CDR3 is made up of 14 amino acids. CDR3 sequence reads: CASSFLDRGNEQYF. CDR3 sequence (DNA): TGTGCCAGCAGCTTCCTAGACAGGGGTAACGAGCAGTACTTC.

This clonotype showed up just once. Relative to the germline gene, one junction end is altered; a read error may explain this. The V gene is TRBV29-1, the J gene TRBJ2-1; maybe TRBD2 (6 bases). The CDR3 length is 12 residues. Germline V gene sequence: CDR1 SQVTM, CDR2 ANQGSEA. This CDR3 is CSVLSGETELFF. CDR3 in DNA: TGTAGCGTTCTTAGCGGCGAGACCGAGCTGTTCTTC.

This clonotype was counted a few times. The genes are TRBV18 and TRBJ2-7; a weak D match, TRBD1 (6 bases). This CDR3 comprises 15 residues. V dropped 2 bases and J dropped 0 bases, with 11 bases sitting between them. Germline values: CDR1 KGHSH, CDR2 LQKENI. CDR3 residues: CASSPSPDSSYEQYF. CDR3 nucleotide sequence: TGTGCCAGCTCACCATCCCCGGACAGCTCCTACGAGCAGTACTTC.

Regarding this clonotype: Germline is not matched at one junction end, which may reflect a read error. The gene calls are TRBV6-2 or TRBV6-3 and TRBJ1-2, with D maybe TRBD1 (5 bases). The CDR3 is made up of 14 amino acids. Germline loops: CDR1 MNHEY, CDR2 SVGEGT. In DNA form, the CDR3 reads TGTGACAGCAGCCCCGGGACGGGGAACTGTGGCTACACCTTC. Its translation is CDSSPGTGNCGYTF.

There are a few counts of this clonotype. A read error may explain this, as a much larger clone is one base away. The chain employs TRBV5-1 and TRBJ2-2; 13 nucleotides line up with TRBD2. The germline CDR1 and CDR2 sequences are SGHRS and YFSETQ. The length of the CDR3 is 16 residues. The CDR3 DNA reads TGCGCCATCAGCACCGGGACTAGCGGGACATCCGGGGAGCTGTTTTTT. Translated, it gives CAISTGTSGTSGELFF.

In the case of this clonotype: Because the CDR3 is missing its conserved closing phenylalanine or tryptophan, this is likely a read error. V and J are TRBV28 and TRBJ1-5; D unresolved. This CDR3 comprises 15 residues. Trimming pared 4 bases from V and 0 bases from J, leaving 10 bases between. Germline values: CDR1 MDHEN, CDR2 SYDVKM. The DNA for the CDR3 is TGTGCCAGCAGTTGGTCTAGGTATAGCAATCAGCCCCAGCATTAT. It encodes CASSWSRYSNQPQHY.

In this sample, this clonotype turned up a few times. The CDR3 bases are TGTGCCAGCAGCTCGCCACCTGGGACTAACGGGGGACTCAATGAGCAGTTCTTC. As protein: CASSSPPGTNGGLNEQFF. The chain has TRBV7-9 and TRBJ2-1; TRBD2 matches at 7 bases. The CDR3 covers 18 residues. V was pared by 4 bases and J by 6 bases, with 18 bases of the junction left unmatched. Germline V gene lookup returns CDR1 SEHNR and CDR2 FQNEAQ (reference sequence).

As for this clonotype: One end of the junction varies from germline; a read error may be responsible. This chain links TRBV6-1 with TRBJ2-7; TRBD2 might be the D (6 bases). The germline V gene encodes CDR1 MNHNS and CDR2 SASEGT. The CDR3 loop spans 15 amino acids. The chain's CDR3 is CASREGPRETYKQYF. CDR3 DNA: TGTGCCAGCAGGGAGGGGCCAAGGGAGACCTACAAGCAGTACTTC.

Regarding this clonotype: Because the CDR3 is missing its conserved closing phenylalanine or tryptophan, this is likely a read error. V usage is TRBV6-6 and J usage is TRBJ2-7; D possibly uses TRBD1 or TRBD2 (5 bases each). The CDR3 is 12 residues long. V lost 9 bases and J lost 6, with 15 bases in between. Per the germline V gene, CDR1 is MNHNY and CDR2 is SVGAGI (reference sequence). CDR3 sequence: CASTLPGGEQYL. The CDR3 bases are TGTGCCAGTACTCTCCCTGGGGGCGAGCAGTACTTA.

This clonotype was seen a handful of times. A single base separates this from a much larger clone, so it may be a read error. Here the CDR3 omits its conserved ending phenylalanine or tryptophan, so a read error is the likely source. The V call is TRBV28, the J call TRBJ1-6; a possible D gene is TRBD1 (5 bases). The V end was cut by 11 bases, the J end by 7 bases, with 21 bases between. Germline loops: CDR1 MDHEN, CDR2 SYDVKM. The CDR3 has 15 amino acids. The CDR3 is CASSREGMANSPLHL. The CDR3 DNA follows: TGTGCCTCCTCAAGGGAGGGGATGGCGAATTCACCCCTCCACTTA.

Only a few counts were recorded for this clonotype. A much larger clone lies one base from this, so it may be a read error. This chain joins TRBV24-1 and TRBJ2-3, with D possibly matching TRBD1 (7 bases). The V gene's germline CDR1 is KGHDR and CDR2 SFDVKD. This CDR3 has 16 residues. This chain's CDR3 is CATSQGGARVVDMQYF. The CDR3 bases are TGTGCCACCAGTCAGGGGGGAGCGAGAGTTGTGGATATGCAGTATTTT.

The count of this clonotype is one. The chain carries TRBV4-1 and TRBJ2-1; a possible D gene is TRBD1 (6 bases). CDR3 length: 13 amino acids. Per the germline V gene, CDR1 is MGHRA and CDR2 is YSYEKL. The germline V and J ends were trimmed by 5 bases and 12 bases, with 17 bases remaining between them. The CDR3 region has the DNA TGCGCCAGCAGCAAGAAGGGGGATTCTGGGCAGTTCTTC. It is translated as CASSKKGDSGQFF.

With regard to this clonotype: At one end, the junction sequence differs from germline, possibly due to a read error. This sequence joins TRBV11-3 and TRBJ1-2; D call uncertain. Germline assignment: CDR1 SGHNT and CDR2 YENEEA. The CDR3 is made up of 12 amino acids. The DNA of the CDR3 is TGTGCCACCAGCACGGGTTGCTATGGCGACGCCTTC. It codes for CATSTGCYGDAF.

Concerning this clonotype: The junction does not match germline at one end; this may be a read error. The V and J genes are TRBV11-2 and TRBJ1-4; possible D gene TRBD1, 5 bases. In germline, CDR1 is SGHAT, CDR2 FQNNGV. The CDR3 sequence is 14 residues long. CDR3 amino acids: CASNLAGINEKLFF. The CDR3 nucleotides are TGTGCCAGCAACTTGGCAGGGATTAATGAAAAACTATTTTTT.

This clonotype has a count of ten or more. The chain uses TRBV20-1 and TRBJ2-3; no firm D call. The CDR3 extends over 12 amino acids. Germline lookup yields CDR1 DFQATT and CDR2 SNEGSKA (reference sequence). V dropped 6 bases and J dropped 0 bases, with 7 bases sitting between them. Written as DNA, the CDR3 is TGCAGTGCGCCGGTTAGCACAGATACGCAGTATTTT. Translated: CSAPVSTDTQYF.

V is TRBV6-5 and J is TRBJ2-1; 7 nucleotides align to TRBD2. The CDR3 is 17 amino acids. V shed 11 bases, J shed 1 base, and the junction held 17 bases outside the gene matches. CDR1 is MNHEY, CDR2 SVGAGI, per germline. CDR3: CASTKTSRRLSYNEQFF. The DNA of the CDR3 is TGTGCCTCTACGAAGACTAGCAGGCGGCTATCCTACAATGAGCAGTTCTTC.

Details on this clonotype: Germline is not matched at one junction end, which may reflect a read error. The genes are TRBV11-3 and TRBJ1-2; no clear D. The V gene's germline CDR1 is SGHNT and CDR2 YENEEA. This CDR3 has 12 amino acids. CDR3 protein: CATNTGCYVYTF. The CDR3 nucleotides read TGTGCCACCAATACGGGTTGCTATGTCTACACGTTC.

Turning to this clonotype: At one of its ends the junction is not consistent with the germline gene, which may arise from a read error. V gene TRBV28 combines with J gene TRBJ2-4; D call uncertain. The CDR3 runs to 13 residues. CDR1 and CDR2 from the germline V gene are MDHEN and SYDVKM. The CDR3 region has the DNA TGTGCCAGTAGTTTAGACGACAAAAACATTCACTACTTC. Protein: CASSLDDKNIHYF. Full variable domain (rest looked up from reference TRBV28 and TRBJ2-4): DVKVTQSSRYLVKRTGEKVFLECVQDMDHENMFWYRQDPGLGLRLIYFSYDVKMKEKGDIPEGYSVSREKKERFSLILESASTNQTSMYLCASSLDDKNIHYFGAGTRLSVL.